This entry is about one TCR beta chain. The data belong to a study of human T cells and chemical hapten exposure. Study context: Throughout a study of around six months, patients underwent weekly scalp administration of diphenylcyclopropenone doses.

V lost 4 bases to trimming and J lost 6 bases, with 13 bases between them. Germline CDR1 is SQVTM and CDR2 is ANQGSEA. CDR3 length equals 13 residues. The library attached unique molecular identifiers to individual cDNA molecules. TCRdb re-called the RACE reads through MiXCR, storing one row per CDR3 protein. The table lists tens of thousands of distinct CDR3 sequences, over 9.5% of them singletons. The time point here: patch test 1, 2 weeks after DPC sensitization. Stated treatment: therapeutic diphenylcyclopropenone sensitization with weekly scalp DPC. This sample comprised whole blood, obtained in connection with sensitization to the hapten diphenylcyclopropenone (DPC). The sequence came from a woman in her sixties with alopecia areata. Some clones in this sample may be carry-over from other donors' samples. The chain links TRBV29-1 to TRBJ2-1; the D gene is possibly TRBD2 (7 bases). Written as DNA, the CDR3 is TGCAGCGTTGCTCCGGGGGGCAGCAATGAGCAGTTCTTC. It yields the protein CSVAPGGSNEQFF.